The sequence of this T cell receptor beta chain was determined in a study of blood T cell repertoires in COVID-19. Study context: Acute and convalescent COVID-19 samples came from the United States, Italy and Spain.

V lost 3 bases, J lost 0 bases, and 11 bases lay in between. The CDR3 is 16 amino acids. Produced via immunoSEQ multiplex PCR; TCRdb's table is partial and in-frame only. The data contain around 320,000 clones, just under 90% of them singletons. The chain recombines TRBV6-7 with TRBJ1-4; D remains unclear. TRBV6-7 belongs to the ORF category, with a function that is uncertain. This clonotype originated in a woman between 50 and 59 years old who had been exposed to COVID-19. The sample was PBMCs or T cells enriched from blood (not recorded which). CDR3 nucleotide sequence: TGTGCCAGCAGTTATAAACAGAAAACAACTAATGAAAAACTGTTTTTT. Translated: CASSYKQKTTNEKLFF.